Listed below are T cell receptor beta chains from one sample, sequenced in a study of cytotoxic CD8 clonotypes in ibrutinib-treated CLL. Generated by immunoSEQ multiplex PCR, the TCRdb table keeps only in-frame clones and is missing some. The sample lists fewer than 40,000 clones, about two thirds occurring once. The sequenced sample was PBMCs, obtained at disease progression, from a patient treated with ibrutinib. The receptor set was obtained from a human donor with chronic lymphocytic leukemia. Each CDR3 is given with its conserved first and last residue. A D gene is named only where the DNA matches it firmly. The size field is filled for only some rows; it gives once, few, many or a size class.

V gene	D gene	clone size	J gene	CDR3 protein	CDR3 DNA
TRBV6-1	TRBD2	.	TRBJ2-1	CASSGTSGSYNEQFF	TGTGCCAGCAGTGGGACTAGCGGCTCCTACAATGAGCAGTTCTTC
TRBV5-6	TRBD2	.	TRBJ2-3	CASSLGSGTFTDTQYF	TGTGCCAGCAGCTTGGGTAGCGGGACCTTCACAGATACGCAGTATTTT
TRBV29-1	.	.	TRBJ2-1	CSARARGAYNEQFF	TGCAGCGCACGGGCCAGGGGGGCATACAATGAGCAGTTCTTC
TRBV5-1	TRBD2	.	TRBJ2-1	CASSLSASGTYNEQFF	TGCGCCAGCAGCTTGTCTGCTAGCGGGACCTACAATGAGCAGTTCTTC
TRBV4-1	.	few	TRBJ2-7	CASSQSLATAIHEQYF	TGCGCCAGCAGCCAGTCGCTAGCGACTGCTATCCACGAGCAGTACTTC
TRBV19	TRBD1	.	TRBJ1-2	CASSITWTGRYGYTF	TGTGCCAGTAGTATCACATGGACAGGGAGGTATGGCTACACCTTC
TRBV7-2	TRBD1	.	TRBJ1-3	CASRLQGAAGNTIYF	TGTGCCAGCAGACTACAGGGGGCTGCTGGAAACACCATATATTTT
TRBV10-1	TRBD2	.	TRBJ2-5	CASSELAVKETQYF	TGCGCCAGCAGTGAACTAGCGGTGAAAGAGACCCAGTACTTC
TRBV7-9	.	.	TRBJ2-1	CASSFGPHGEQFF	TGTGCCAGCAGCTTCGGTCCCCATGGTGAGCAGTTCTTC
TRBV27	TRBD2	.	TRBJ2-2	CASRSLAGIGELFF	TGTGCCAGCCGATCACTAGCGGGCATCGGGGAGCTGTTTTTT
TRBV15	TRBD1	.	TRBJ1-2	CATSRDPGQGYGYTF	TGTGCCACCAGCAGAGACCCCGGACAGGGCTATGGCTACACCTTC
TRBV7-3	.	.	TRBJ1-5	CASSSGPNQPQHF	TGTGCCAGCAGTTCCGGACCCAATCAGCCCCAGCATTTT
TRBV5-6	TRBD1	.	TRBJ1-4	CASRGQLDEKLFF	TGTGCCAGCAGGGGACAGCTGGATGAAAAACTGTTTTTT
TRBV2	.	many	TRBJ2-7	CASSDGLGDEQYF	TGTGCCAGCAGTGACGGGCTAGGAGACGAGCAGTACTTC
TRBV13	TRBD2	.	TRBJ2-5	CASSPRLAGGQETQYF	TGTGCCAGCAGCCCCCGACTAGCGGGAGGACAAGAGACCCAGTACTTC
TRBV18	TRBD2	few	TRBJ2-2	CASSPEGAGADGELFF	TGTGCCAGCTCCCCCGAGGGAGCGGGAGCCGACGGGGAGCTGTTTTTT
TRBV10-2	.	.	TRBJ1-1	CASSGHSEAFF	TGCGCCAGCAGTGGTCACAGCGAAGCTTTCTTT
TRBV7-3	TRBD2	.	TRBJ2-3	CASSLREGDTQYF	TGTGCCAGCAGCTTACGGGAGGGGGATACGCAGTATTTT
TRBV19	TRBD2	.	TRBJ2-1	CASSTQRGNIYNEQFF	TGTGCCAGTAGTACTCAGCGGGGCAATATCTACAATGAGCAGTTCTTC
TRBV4-2	.	.	TRBJ2-6	CASSPAYGGSSGANVLTF	TGTGCCAGCAGCCCCGCTTATGGCGGCAGCTCTGGGGCCAACGTCCTGACTTTC
TRBV9	.	.	TRBJ2-1	CASSVGASVGNEQFF	TGTGCCAGCAGCGTAGGGGCTAGCGTGGGCAATGAGCAGTTCTTC
TRBV5-1	.	.	TRBJ2-1	CASSQYYGVGNSYNEQFF	TGCGCCAGCAGCCAATACTATGGGGTAGGGAATTCCTACAATGAGCAGTTCTTC
TRBV12-5	TRBD1	.	TRBJ1-2	CASAPGQAYGYTF	TGTGCTAGTGCCCCGGGACAGGCTTATGGCTACACCTTC
TRBV5-1	.	.	TRBJ2-4	CASSLALSSQDIQYF	TGCGCCAGCAGCTTGGCCCTTTCAAGCCAAGACATTCAGTACTTC
TRBV11-1	TRBD2	.	TRBJ2-7	CASSLAGLAYEQYF	TGTGCCAGCAGCTTAGCGGGACTAGCCTACGAGCAGTACTTC
TRBV7-2	.	.	TRBJ2-7	CATSRTGTQPYEQYF	TGTGCCACCTCTAGAACCGGGACCCAGCCCTACGAGCAGTACTTC
TRBV11-1	TRBD2	.	TRBJ2-7	CASSSTLTTSGFEEQYF	TGTGCCAGCAGCTCCACTCTAACCACTAGCGGGTTTGAAGAGCAGTACTTC
TRBV6-1	.	.	TRBJ2-7	CASSERSEQYF	TGTGCCAGCAGTGAACGGTCCGAGCAGTACTTC
TRBV4-3	TRBD2	.	TRBJ2-2	CASSQPAAGGDGELFF	TGCGCCAGCAGCCAACCAGCCGCGGGAGGGGACGGGGAGCTGTTTTTT
TRBV13	.	.	TRBJ2-1	CASSSYGRRSYNEQFF	TGTGCCAGCAGCTCGTACGGGAGAAGATCCTACAATGAGCAGTTCTTC
TRBV6-5	TRBD2	.	TRBJ2-1	CASSFTSGGDNEQFF	TGTGCCAGCAGCTTCACTAGCGGAGGAGACAATGAGCAGTTCTTC
TRBV28	TRBD1	once	TRBJ1-2	CASSLRDRGLGGYTF	TGTGCCAGCAGTTTGCGGGACAGGGGGCTGGGTGGCTACACCTTC
TRBV28	.	.	TRBJ1-1	CASSLGVEGTEAFF	TGTGCCAGCAGTTTAGGGGTTGAAGGGACTGAAGCTTTCTTT
TRBV5-5	.	.	TRBJ2-1	CASSWADGDEQFF	TGTGCCAGCAGCTGGGCAGATGGGGATGAGCAGTTCTTC
TRBV6-5	TRBD2	.	TRBJ2-2	CASRSGGIGSGELFF	TGTGCCAGCAGGAGCGGGGGGATCGGATCCGGGGAGCTGTTTTTT
TRBV27	.	.	TRBJ2-1	CASRGNSYNEQFF	TGTGCCAGCAGGGGCAACAGCTACAATGAGCAGTTCTTC
TRBV6-4	TRBD2	.	TRBJ2-7	CASSEFFSGTYEQYF	TGTGCCAGCAGTGAATTTTTTAGCGGGACCTACGAGCAGTACTTC
TRBV12-5	.	once	TRBJ2-1	CASGLERPPQFF	TGTGCTAGTGGTTTGGAACGCCCCCCCCAGTTCTTC
TRBV29-1	TRBD1	.	TRBJ1-5	CSAQTGGSNQPQHF	TGCAGCGCACAGACAGGGGGTAGCAATCAGCCCCAGCATTTT
TRBV6-1	TRBD2	.	TRBJ2-1	CASLGLGPSSGQFF	TGTGCCAGTTTGGGACTAGGTCCCTCGAGTGGGCAGTTCTTC
TRBV19	.	few	TRBJ1-1	CASSITGGGRTEAFF	TGTGCCAGTAGTATAACAGGAGGAGGTAGAACTGAAGCTTTCTTT
TRBV7-9	TRBD2	.	TRBJ2-5	CASSLAPSPSGRETQYF	TGTGCCAGCAGCTTAGCCCCCTCACCTAGCGGGAGGGAGACCCAGTACTTC
TRBV9	.	once	TRBJ2-1	CASSVEAGLARVSEQFF	TGTGCCAGCAGCGTAGAAGCTGGCCTAGCTCGGGTTAGTGAGCAGTTCTTC
TRBV29-1	.	.	TRBJ1-2	CSVPGPNGYTF	TGCAGCGTTCCCGGACCGAATGGCTACACCTTC
TRBV5-1	.	.	TRBJ2-3	CASSLVRGVADTQYF	TGCGCCAGCAGCTTGGTACGAGGGGTGGCAGATACGCAGTATTTT
TRBV28	TRBD1	.	TRBJ2-7	CASSFEGARNEQYF	TGTGCCAGCAGTTTCGAGGGGGCGCGGAACGAGCAGTACTTC
TRBV5-1	.	.	TRBJ2-7	CASSLEDSYEQYF	TGCGCCAGCAGCTTGGAGGACAGCTACGAGCAGTACTTC
TRBV4-2	TRBD1	.	TRBJ1-5	CASSQLTGSNQPQHF	TGTGCCAGCAGCCAACTGACAGGGAGCAATCAGCCCCAGCATTTT
TRBV5-4	.	.	TRBJ2-1	CASSLSAGRANEQFF	TGTGCCAGCAGCTTGTCGGCCGGGCGCGCTAATGAGCAGTTCTTC
TRBV7-3	.	once	TRBJ2-7	CASRSPGHPYEQYF	TGTGCCAGCAGGTCGCCGGGACACCCTTACGAGCAGTACTTC
TRBV9	TRBD1	.	TRBJ2-7	CASSGTGGDPYEQYF	TGTGCCAGCAGCGGGACAGGGGGAGACCCTTACGAGCAGTACTTC
TRBV27	.	.	TRBJ2-1	CASSHNSEDEQFF	TGTGCCAGCAGTCACAATAGCGAAGATGAGCAGTTCTTC
TRBV11-2	.	.	TRBJ2-1	CASRLTSGAYNEQFF	TGTGCCAGCAGACTAACTTCGGGGGCCTACAATGAGCAGTTCTTC